The T cell receptor beta chain under discussion was sequenced for a study of identical twins. With 1 base removed from V and 5 bases from J, the gap between germline ends came to 9 bases. The CDR3 consists of 13 residues. Germline assignment: CDR1 SGDLS and CDR2 YYNGEE. TCRdb re-analysed the 5' RACE reads in MiXCR, keeping a single row per CDR3 protein. Among around 1.7 million distinct CDR3 sequences listed, around 29% were seen once. This clonotype originated in a newborn girl in good health. V is TRBV9 and J is TRBJ2-5; D gene ambiguous. The sample was cord blood. CDR3 sequence (DNA): TGTGCCAGCAGCGTAAGGCGTGGGGAGACCCAGTACTTC. Translating gives CASSVRRGETQYF.